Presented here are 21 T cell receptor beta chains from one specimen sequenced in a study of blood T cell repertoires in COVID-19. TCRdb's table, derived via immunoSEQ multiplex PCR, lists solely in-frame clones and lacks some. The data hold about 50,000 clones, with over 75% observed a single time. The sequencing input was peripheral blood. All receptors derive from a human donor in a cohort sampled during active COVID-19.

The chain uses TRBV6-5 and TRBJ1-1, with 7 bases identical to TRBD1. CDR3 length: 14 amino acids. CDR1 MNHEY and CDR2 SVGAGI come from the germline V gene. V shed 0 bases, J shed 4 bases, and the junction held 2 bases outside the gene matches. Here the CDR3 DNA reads TGTGCCAGCAGTTACTCGACAGGGTCCACTGAAGCTTTCTTT. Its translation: CASSYSTGSTEAFF.

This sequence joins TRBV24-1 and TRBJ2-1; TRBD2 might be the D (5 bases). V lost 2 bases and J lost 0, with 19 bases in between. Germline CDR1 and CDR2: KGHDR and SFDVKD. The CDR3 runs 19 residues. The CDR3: CATSDSLGSPLSSYNEQFF. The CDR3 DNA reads TGTGCCACCAGTGATTCCCTGGGGAGCCCCTTGAGCTCCTACAATGAGCAGTTCTTC.

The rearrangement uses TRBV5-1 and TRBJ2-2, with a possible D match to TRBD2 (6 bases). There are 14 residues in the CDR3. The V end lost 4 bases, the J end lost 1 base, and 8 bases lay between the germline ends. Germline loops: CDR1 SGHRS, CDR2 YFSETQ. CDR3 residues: CASSPGLNTGELFF. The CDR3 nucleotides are TGCGCCAGCAGCCCGGGACTGAACACCGGGGAGCTGTTTTTT.

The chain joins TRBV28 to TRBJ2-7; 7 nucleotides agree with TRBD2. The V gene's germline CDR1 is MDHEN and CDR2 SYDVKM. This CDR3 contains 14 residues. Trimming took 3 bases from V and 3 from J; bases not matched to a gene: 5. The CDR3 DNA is TGTGCCAGCAGTTTTAGTGGGGGGGTCTACGAGCAGTACTTC. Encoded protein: CASSFSGGVYEQYF.

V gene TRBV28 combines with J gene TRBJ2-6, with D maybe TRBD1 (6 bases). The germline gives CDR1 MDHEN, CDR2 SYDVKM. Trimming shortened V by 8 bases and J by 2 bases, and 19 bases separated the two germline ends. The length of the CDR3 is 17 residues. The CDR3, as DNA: TGTGCCAGCTATGGGGACACCCCCGGCACTGGGGCCAACGTCCTGACTTTC. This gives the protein CASYGDTPGTGANVLTF.

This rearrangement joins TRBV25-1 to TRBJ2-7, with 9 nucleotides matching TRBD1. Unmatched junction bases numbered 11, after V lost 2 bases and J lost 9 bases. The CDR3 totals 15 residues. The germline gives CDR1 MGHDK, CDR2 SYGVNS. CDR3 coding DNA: TGTGCCAGCAGTGAAAGGGGAGCCGGGACAGGGCTGCAGTACTTC. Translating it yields CASSERGAGTGLQYF.

DNA for the CDR3: TGTGCCAGTAGGTCCCTGAGCACTGAAGCTTTCTTT. Protein sequence: CASRSLSTEAFF. The chain has TRBV19 and TRBJ1-1; D gene unclear. Trimming cost V 6 bases and J 4 bases, with 9 bases left between them. Germline V CDR1 and CDR2: LNHDA, SQIVND (reference sequence). The CDR3 loop spans 12 amino acids.

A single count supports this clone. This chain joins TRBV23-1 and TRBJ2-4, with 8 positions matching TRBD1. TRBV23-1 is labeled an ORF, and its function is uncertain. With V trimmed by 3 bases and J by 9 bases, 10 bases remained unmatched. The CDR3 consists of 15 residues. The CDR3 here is CASSHPGQEPGIQYF. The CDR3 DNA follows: TGCGCCAGCAGTCACCCGGGACAGGAGCCGGGCATTCAGTACTTC.

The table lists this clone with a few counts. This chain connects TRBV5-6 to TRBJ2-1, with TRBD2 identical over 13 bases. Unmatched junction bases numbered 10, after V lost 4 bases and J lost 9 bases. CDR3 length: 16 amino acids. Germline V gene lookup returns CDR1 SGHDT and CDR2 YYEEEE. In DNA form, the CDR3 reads TGTGCCAGCAGCCCCAAGACTAGCGGGAGGTTCGGTGAGCAGTTCTTC. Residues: CASSPKTSGRFGEQFF.

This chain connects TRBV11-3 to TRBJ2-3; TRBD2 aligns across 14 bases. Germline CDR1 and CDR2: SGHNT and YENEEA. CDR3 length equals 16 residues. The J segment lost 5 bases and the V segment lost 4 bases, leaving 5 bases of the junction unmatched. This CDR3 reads CASSSRLAGGIDTQYF. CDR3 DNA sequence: TGTGCCAGCAGCTCCAGACTAGCGGGAGGGATAGATACGCAGTATTTT.

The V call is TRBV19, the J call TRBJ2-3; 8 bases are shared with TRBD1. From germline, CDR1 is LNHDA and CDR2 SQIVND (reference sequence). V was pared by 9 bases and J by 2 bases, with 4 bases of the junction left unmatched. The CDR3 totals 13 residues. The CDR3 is CASDRGSTDTQYF. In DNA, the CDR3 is TGTGCCAGCGACAGGGGATCCACAGATACGCAGTATTTT.

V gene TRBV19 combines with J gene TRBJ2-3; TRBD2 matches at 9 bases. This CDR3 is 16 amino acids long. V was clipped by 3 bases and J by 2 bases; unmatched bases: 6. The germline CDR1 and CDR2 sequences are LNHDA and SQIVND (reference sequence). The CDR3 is CASSIRLAGFTDTQYF. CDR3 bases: TGTGCCAGTAGTATTCGGCTAGCGGGATTCACAGATACGCAGTATTTT.

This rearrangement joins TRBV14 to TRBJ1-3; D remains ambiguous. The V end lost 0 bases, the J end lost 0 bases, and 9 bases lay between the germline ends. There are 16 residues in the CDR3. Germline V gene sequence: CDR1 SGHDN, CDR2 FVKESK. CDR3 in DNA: TGTGCCAGCAGCCAAGATAGCCCTCTCTCTGGAAACACCATATATTTT. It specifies CASSQDSPLSGNTIYF.

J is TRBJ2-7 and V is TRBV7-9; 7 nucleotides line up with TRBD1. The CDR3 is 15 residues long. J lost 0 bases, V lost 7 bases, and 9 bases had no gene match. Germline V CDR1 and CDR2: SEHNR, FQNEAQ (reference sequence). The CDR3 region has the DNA TGTGCCAGCACATCCATCAGGGGGAGCTCCTACGAGCAGTACTTC. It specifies CASTSIRGSSYEQYF.

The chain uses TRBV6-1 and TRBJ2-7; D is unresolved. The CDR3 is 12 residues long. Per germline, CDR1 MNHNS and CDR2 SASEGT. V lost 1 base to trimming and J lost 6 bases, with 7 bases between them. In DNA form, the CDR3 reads TGTGCCAGCAGTGAAGGAACGCGCGAGCAGTACTTC. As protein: CASSEGTREQYF.

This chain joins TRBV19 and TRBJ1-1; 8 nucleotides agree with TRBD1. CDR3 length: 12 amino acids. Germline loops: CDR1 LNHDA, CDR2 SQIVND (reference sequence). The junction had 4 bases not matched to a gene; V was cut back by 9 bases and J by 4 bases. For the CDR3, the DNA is TGTGCCAGGGGACAGGTGGGCACTGAAGCTTTCTTT. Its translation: CARGQVGTEAFF.

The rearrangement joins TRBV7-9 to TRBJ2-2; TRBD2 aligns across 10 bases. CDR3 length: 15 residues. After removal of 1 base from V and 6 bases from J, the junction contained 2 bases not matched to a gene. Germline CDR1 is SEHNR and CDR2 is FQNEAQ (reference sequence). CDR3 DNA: TGTGCCAGCAGCTTAGGAGGACTAGCGGCCGGGGAGCTGTTTTTT. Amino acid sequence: CASSLGGLAAGELFF.

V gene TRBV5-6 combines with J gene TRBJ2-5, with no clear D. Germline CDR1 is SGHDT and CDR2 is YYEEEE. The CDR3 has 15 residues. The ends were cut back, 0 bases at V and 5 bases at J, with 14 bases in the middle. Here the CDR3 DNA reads TGTGCCAGCAGCTTGGACCCCGGGTTCGGGGAGACCCAGTACTTC. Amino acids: CASSLDPGFGETQYF.

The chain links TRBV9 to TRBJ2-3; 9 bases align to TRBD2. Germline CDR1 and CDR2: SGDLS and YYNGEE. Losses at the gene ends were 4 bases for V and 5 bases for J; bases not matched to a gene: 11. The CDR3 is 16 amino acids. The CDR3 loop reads CASSPRGAGGVDTQYF. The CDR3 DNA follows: TGTGCCAGCAGCCCTCGGGGTGCGGGAGGGGTAGATACGCAGTATTTT.

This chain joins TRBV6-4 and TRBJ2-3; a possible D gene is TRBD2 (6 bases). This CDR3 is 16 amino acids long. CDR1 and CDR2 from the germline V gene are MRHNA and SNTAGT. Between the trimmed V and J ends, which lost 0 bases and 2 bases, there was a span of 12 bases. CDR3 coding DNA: TGTGCCAGCAGTGACTCAGGCGGGGACCCCACAGATACGCAGTATTTT. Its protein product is CASSDSGGDPTDTQYF.

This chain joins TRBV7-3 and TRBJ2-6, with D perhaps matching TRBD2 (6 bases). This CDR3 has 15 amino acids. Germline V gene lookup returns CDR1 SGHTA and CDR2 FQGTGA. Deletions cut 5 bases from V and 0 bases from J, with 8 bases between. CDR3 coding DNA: TGTGCCAGCAGCCCCGGGGGCTCTGGGGCCAACGTCCTGACTTTC. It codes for CASSPGGSGANVLTF.